Sequencing of this TCR beta chain was carried out in a study of OX40 agonist ivuxolimab in advanced cancers. In the study overall: Three patients had partial responses: one hepatocellular carcinoma, two cutaneous melanoma. Broader study findings: The authors also found low normalized T-cell clonal expansion in some nonresponders. Relative to CD4+ cells, CD8+ T cells on average had more expanded clones.

V lost 2 bases and J lost 4; bases outside the gene matches: 2. The CDR3 has 15 amino acids. The germline V gene has CDR1 MNHEY and CDR2 SMNVEV (reference sequence). As for this clone: What it binds is not known.

Sequencing used immunoSEQ multiplex PCR; TCRdb keeps in-frame clones, though not all of them. The sample has about 18,000 clones, 72% seen once. The source of this sequence is an adult with an advanced solid tumor such as melanoma, head and neck, liver or kidney cancer. The chain joins TRBV27 to TRBJ2-2; 9 bases map to TRBD1. The sample was CD4+ or CD8+ T cells sorted from blood, taken in a trial of the OX40 agonist ivuxolimab. The CDR3 DNA is TGTGCCAGCAGTTTAGACAGGGGGATCACCGGGGAGCTGTTTTTT. Translated: CASSLDRGITGELFF.